The 14 T cell receptor beta chains below come from one sample, sequenced in a study of graft-versus-host responses after intestinal transplantation (dated by TCRdb to about 2021). No antigen has been identified for these receptors. The library was produced with the immunoSEQ multiplex PCR assay. TCRdb limited this immuneACCESS table to in-frame rearrangements with V and J called. A share of clones is missing; checked studies link under half to unresolved V genes, and the rest is unexplained. A total of 75,000 to 95,000 clones appear in this sample, 75% to 95% of them only once. The ten largest clones capture 0.3% to 0.45% of the sample. The sample's time point, from its label and the paper: cells obtained before transplantation from donor or recipient. The sample was unstimulated CD4+ T cells sorted from spleen or lymph node cells, taken before transplant. These receptors came from a human donor who was the organ donor for an intestinal transplant.

This clone was found once. The V gene is TRBV7-9, the J gene TRBJ1-2; D call uncertain. This CDR3 has 16 amino acids. Germline V CDR1 and CDR2: SEHNR, FQNEAQ (reference sequence). V was cut by 5 bases and J by 3 bases, with 19 bases left in between. The CDR3 spells CASSEPSVLPHYGYTF. CDR3 nucleotide sequence: TGTGCCAGCAGCGAGCCATCGGTCCTACCACACTATGGCTACACCTTC. Full variable domain (outside the CDR3, taken from reference TRBV7-9 and TRBJ1-2): DTGVSQNPRHKITKRGQNVTFRCDPISEHNRLYWYRQTLGQGPEFLTYFQNEAQLEKSRLLSDRFSAERPKGSFSTLEIQRTEQGDSAMYLCASSEPSVLPHYGYTFGSGTRLTVV.

A single count supports this clone. The chain has TRBV25-1 and TRBJ2-2; possible D gene TRBD2, 5 bases. Germline V gene lookup returns CDR1 MGHDK and CDR2 SYGVNS. This CDR3 is built from 16 residues. Trimming shortened V by 2 bases and J by 6 bases, and 16 bases separated the two germline ends. The CDR3 is CASSEPGNISPGELFF. The CDR3, as DNA: TGTGCCAGCAGTGAACCCGGGAACATATCCCCCGGGGAGCTGTTTTTT. The variable domain in full, with the rest retrieved from reference TRBV25-1 and TRBJ2-2, is EADIYQTPRYLVIGTGKKITLECSQTMGHDKMYWYQQDPGMELHLIHYSYGVNSTEKGDLSSESTVSRIRTEHFPLTLESARPSHTSQYLCASSEPGNISPGELFFGEGSRLTVL.

The chain couples TRBV25-1 to TRBJ2-5; D gene unclear. CDR3 length equals 15 residues. The V gene lost 2 bases and the J gene lost 3 bases, with 13 bases spanning the gap. Germline V gives CDR1 MGHDK, CDR2 SYGVNS. The CDR3 region is CASSETPDPKETQYF. The DNA of the CDR3 is TGTGCCAGCAGTGAAACCCCCGATCCTAAAGAGACCCAGTACTTC.

As DNA, the CDR3 is TGTGCCTGGCACCGGGACAGGGCAACACCCCTCCACTTT. Translated, it gives CAWHRDRATPLHF. The rearrangement joins TRBV30 to TRBJ1-6, with 9 bases fitting TRBD1. V lost 5 bases and J lost 11; bases outside the gene matches: 7. Germline lookup yields CDR1 GTSNPN and CDR2 SVGIG (reference sequence). CDR3 length: 13 amino acids. The variable domain in full, with the rest retrieved from reference TRBV30 and TRBJ1-6, is SQTIHQWPATLVQPVGSPLSLECTVEGTSNPNLYWYRQAAGRGLQLLFYSVGIGQISSEVPQNLSASRPQDRQFILSSKKLLLSDSGFYLCAWHRDRATPLHFGNGTRLTVT.

Note on this clone: The limits of the CDR3 on the DNA are not certain, so only TCRdb's listed CDR3 is given. The rearrangement links TRBV6-6 to TRBJ1-2. CDR1 MNHNY and CDR2 SVGAGI come from the germline V gene (reference sequence). The CDR3 is 12 residues long, ends included. CDR3: CASSSSDYGYTF.

The gene calls are TRBV6-6 and TRBJ1-1, with unresolved D. V gave up 0 bases and J gave up 3 bases, with 8 bases separating them. This CDR3 has 14 amino acids. Germline V gene sequence: CDR1 MNHNY, CDR2 SVGAGI (reference sequence). The CDR3 region has the DNA TGTGCCAGCAGTTACTCGGTAACAGACACTGAAGCTTTCTTT. It translates to CASSYSVTDTEAFF.

This clone was seen a handful of times. V usage is TRBV5-1 and J usage is TRBJ2-1; D uncertain. Germline CDR1 and CDR2: SGHRS and YFSETQ. The CDR3 runs to 17 residues. V gave up 4 bases and J gave up 0 bases, with 17 bases separating them. The CDR3 DNA sequence: TGCGCCAGCAGCCACCCGGCAGGCGTCCCCTCCTACAATGAGCAGTTCTTC. It codes for CASSHPAGVPSYNEQFF.

J is TRBJ2-1 and V is TRBV15; 9 bases are a match to TRBD2. The CDR3 totals 16 residues. Trimming at V came to 0 bases and at J to 7 bases, leaving 7 bases not matched to a gene. Germline-derived CDR1 and CDR2 are LNHNV and YYDKDF (reference sequence). The CDR3 DNA follows: TGTGCCACCAGCAGAGATCCGGGACTAGCACGGAATGAGCAGTTCTTC. Translated: CATSRDPGLARNEQFF.

J is TRBJ1-6 and V is TRBV5-1, with 8 bases matching TRBD1. Germline loops: CDR1 SGHRS, CDR2 YFSETQ. The length of the CDR3 is 17 residues. V gave up 2 bases and J gave up 8 bases; unmatched junction bases: 12. The CDR3 sequence: CASSFFPGGTLDSPLHF. The CDR3 nucleotides are TGCGCCAGCAGCTTCTTCCCAGGGGGCACGCTTGATTCACCCCTCCACTTT.

The chain employs TRBV5-3 and TRBJ1-3; TRBD1 is a possible D gene (6 bases). TRBV5-3 is an ORF for which the function is uncertain. CDR3 length: 19 residues. V lost 4 bases to trimming and J lost 7 bases, with 30 bases between them. The CDR3 region is CARSPLTGPKDISCNTIYF. The CDR3 DNA is TGTGCCAGAAGCCCTCTTACAGGGCCCAAAGATATTTCCTGTAACACCATATATTTT.

V is TRBV10-1 and J is TRBJ2-3; TRBD2 matches 7 bases. The CDR3 loop spans 15 amino acids. Germline V gene lookup returns CDR1 WNHNN and CDR2 SYGVQD (reference sequence). Trimming took 3 bases from V and 6 from J; bases not matched to a gene: 9. The CDR3 spells CASSDSGQASDTQYF. The CDR3 nucleotides read TGCGCCAGCAGTGATAGCGGGCAGGCATCCGATACGCAGTATTTT.

Only one count was recorded for this clone. V and J are TRBV30 and TRBJ1-4; 7 bases agree with TRBD1. Germline loops: CDR1 GTSNPN, CDR2 SVGIG (reference sequence). The CDR3 consists of 13 residues. Trimming took 5 bases from V and 11 from J; bases not matched to a gene: 11. CDR3 amino acids: CAWARQGFDKLFF. The CDR3, as DNA: TGTGCCTGGGCGAGACAGGGATTTGATAAACTGTTTTTT.

CDR3 loop: CASSWTGVNPDTQYF. The CDR3 DNA follows: TGTGCCAGCAGTTGGACAGGGGTTAACCCAGATACGCAGTATTTT. This rearrangement joins TRBV27 to TRBJ2-3, with 9 bases aligning to TRBD1. CDR1 MNHEY and CDR2 SMNVEV come from the germline V gene (reference sequence). This CDR3 region has 15 residues. V dropped 4 bases and J dropped 4; count of bases not matched to a gene: 6.

The V and J genes are TRBV5-4 and TRBJ1-1, with D tentatively TRBD1 (6 bases). Germline-derived CDR1 and CDR2 are SGHNT and YYREEE (reference sequence). V lost 2 bases to trimming and J lost 4 bases, with 24 bases between them. The CDR3 spans 18 residues. The CDR3 spells CASSFLGWGRGLFTEAFF. In DNA form, the CDR3 reads TGTGCCAGCAGCTTCCTCGGGTGGGGCAGGGGCTTATTCACTGAAGCTTTCTTT. Supplemented by reference TRBV5-4 and TRBJ1-1, the full variable domain reads ETGVTQSPTHLIKTRGQQVTLRCSSQSGHNTVSWYQQALGQGPQFIFQYYREEENGRGNFPPRFSGLQFPNYSSELNVNALELDDSALYLCASSFLGWGRGLFTEAFFGQGTRLTVV.